The following is a T cell receptor beta chain sequence with its context. Its antigen is undetermined. The data stem from a study of CD8 T cells in Susac syndrome. Findings and caveats of the study: CD4+ repertoires of Susac syndrome patients lacked detectable clonal expansion.

TEMRA cells were enriched by FACS, while CD8+ and CD4+ T cells were obtained through a negative isolation that was performed magnetically. Germline CDR1 LGHNA, CDR2 YSLEER. This CDR3 has 15 residues. V lost 2 bases to trimming and J lost 6 bases; unmatched junction nucleotides: 8. Random hexamers were used to reverse transcribe an amount of about 0.45 to 1 ug RNA. In TCRdb, the immunoSEQ multiplex PCR reads were re-called with MiXCR into one record per CDR3 protein. The table has around 170,000 distinct CDR3 sequences, 95% to 96% seen once; the top ten hold roughly 0.12%. This chain links TRBV4-3 with TRBJ1-2, with 8 bases aligning to TRBD1. Sequencing used CD4+ T cells from PBMCs. The clonotype comes from a human donor with Susac syndrome. Written as DNA, the CDR3 is TGCGCCAGCAGCCAAAACGGACAGGGAGGCGATGGCTACACCTTC. Its translation: CASSQNGQGGDGYTF.